These 18 T cell receptor beta chains were sequenced from one sample in a study of blood T cell repertoires in COVID-19. Libraries were prepared by immunoSEQ multiplex PCR; TCRdb keeps only in-frame clonotypes and omits some of them. This table holds 150,000 to 200,000 clones, 70% to 90% found once. Sequencing was carried out using peripheral blood. These receptors were obtained from an elderly man with COVID-19, enrolled during active disease.

CDR3 amino acids: CSASKGTAGEAFF. In nucleotides, the CDR3 is TGCAGTGCTAGTAAAGGGACAGCGGGTGAAGCTTTCTTT. The chain joins TRBV20-1 to TRBJ1-1; 7 bases align to TRBD1. CDR3 length equals 13 residues. The V gene's germline CDR1 is DFQATT and CDR2 SNEGSKA (reference sequence). V shed 3 bases, J shed 7 bases, and the junction held 8 bases outside the gene matches.

V is TRBV11-3 and J is TRBJ2-7; TRBD1 aligns across 12 bases. Trimming removed 4 bases from V and 3 bases from J; junction bases left unmatched: 7. The CDR3 length is 16 residues. Germline values: CDR1 SGHNT, CDR2 YENEEA. The CDR3 reads CASSSSGTGGVYEQYF. The DNA of the CDR3 is TGTGCCAGCAGCTCCAGCGGGACAGGGGGCGTCTACGAGCAGTACTTC.

The chain has TRBV19 and TRBJ1-5; the match to TRBD1 covers 7 bases. V lost 5 bases and J lost 6; bases outside the gene matches: 7. This CDR3 has 14 amino acids. Germline V lookup: CDR1 LNHDA, CDR2 SQIVND (reference sequence). CDR3 loop: CASSGRQGSQPQHF. The CDR3 region has the DNA TGTGCCAGTAGTGGGCGACAGGGTAGTCAGCCCCAGCATTTT.

The chain couples TRBV9 to TRBJ1-6; TRBD1 matches at 7 bases. Germline V gene sequence: CDR1 SGDLS, CDR2 YYNGEE. Germline trimming cut 2 bases from V and 7 bases from J; bases unmatched to any gene: 3. The CDR3 extends over 14 amino acids. The CDR3 DNA reads TGTGCCAGCAGCGTTACAGGGGAAAATTCACCCCTCCACTTT. This sequence encodes CASSVTGENSPLHF. Looking up the rest from reference TRBV9 and TRBJ1-6 gives the full variable domain: DSGVTQTPKHLITATGQRVTLRCSPRSGDLSVYWYQQSLDQGLQFLIQYYNGEERAKGNILERFSAQQFPDLHSELNLSSLELGDSALYFCASSVTGENSPLHFGNGTRLTVT.

The V gene is TRBV6-1, the J gene TRBJ1-4; D gene ambiguous. Germline assignment: CDR1 MNHNS and CDR2 SASEGT. With 2 bases removed from V and 0 bases from J, the gap between germline ends came to 7 bases. This CDR3 region has 15 residues. This CDR3 is CASSERSATNEKLFF. CDR3 bases: TGTGCCAGCAGTGAAAGATCGGCAACTAATGAAAAACTGTTTTTT.

The chain is built from TRBV2 and TRBJ2-3, with D possibly being TRBD1 (6 bases). The V gene's germline CDR1 is SNHLY and CDR2 FYNNEI. Trimming left V 2 bases short and J 1 base short, with 10 bases between. The CDR3 totals 15 residues. The CDR3 nucleotides read TGTGCCAGCAGTGAACAGGGGTCCGGCACAGATACGCAGTATTTT. Its protein product is CASSEQGSGTDTQYF.

The rearrangement joins TRBV7-2 to TRBJ2-3; a weak D match, TRBD2 (6 bases). The V end lost 5 bases, the J end lost 1 base, and 13 bases lay between the germline ends. The CDR3 consists of 15 residues. In germline, CDR1 is SGHTA, CDR2 FQGNSA. The DNA of the CDR3 is TGTGCCAGCAGCCCGAGTAGCGGCGGCACAGATACGCAGTATTTT. This encodes CASSPSSGGTDTQYF. Filled out from reference TRBV7-2 and TRBJ2-3, the complete variable domain reads GAGVSQSPSNKVTEKGKDVELRCDPISGHTALYWYRQSLGQGLEFLIYFQGNSAPDKSGLPSDRFSAERTGGSVSTLTIQRTQQEDSAVYLCASSPSSGGTDTQYFGPGTRLTVL.

J is TRBJ1-2 and V is TRBV5-5; TRBD1 aligns across 7 bases. There are 16 residues in the CDR3. The trim removed 0 bases at V and 0 bases at J, leaving 5 bases unmatched. Germline CDR1 SGHKS, CDR2 YYEKEE (reference sequence). CDR3 region: CASSLEWDSSNYGYTF. The DNA for the CDR3 is TGTGCCAGCAGCTTGGAATGGGACAGCTCTAACTATGGCTACACCTTC.

V gene TRBV6-5 combines with J gene TRBJ2-7, with a weak D call TRBD1 (6 bases). The CDR3 length is 14 residues. Germline assignment: CDR1 MNHEY and CDR2 SVGAGI. Trimming removed 6 bases at V and 7 bases at J, with 19 bases between. CDR3 nucleotide sequence: TGTGCCAGCAGCGCCGGGGCTTCGAGGGGGGAGCAGTACTTC. It translates to CASSAGASRGEQYF.

The chain employs TRBV2 and TRBJ2-3; 8 bases map to TRBD2. From germline, CDR1 is SNHLY and CDR2 FYNNEI. J gave up 3 bases and V 3 bases, and 2 bases lay outside the gene matches. The CDR3 has 14 residues. The DNA of the CDR3 is TGTGCCAGCAGTGAGGGACTAGTAACAGATACGCAGTATTTT. Translating it yields CASSEGLVTDTQYF. The entire variable domain, with the rest obtained from reference TRBV2 and TRBJ2-3, is as follows: EPEVTQTPSHQVTQMGQEVILRCVPISNHLYFYWYRQILGQKVEFLVSFYNNEISEKSEIFDDQFSVERPDGSNFTLKIRSTKLEDSAMYFCASSEGLVTDTQYFGPGTRLTVL.

V usage is TRBV7-2 and J usage is TRBJ1-5; TRBD1 aligns across 9 bases. Germline CDR1 and CDR2: SGHTA and FQGNSA. This CDR3 region has 15 residues. J was trimmed by 1 base and V by 4 bases; bases with no gene match: 2. CDR3 DNA: TGTGCCAGCAGCTACGACAGGGGGAGCAATCAGCCCCAGCATTTT. This codes for CASSYDRGSNQPQHF.

This rearrangement joins TRBV7-2 to TRBJ2-5, with D uncertain. Per the germline V gene, CDR1 is SGHTA and CDR2 is FQGNSA. The CDR3 runs to 13 residues. Trimming removed 4 bases at V and 1 base at J, with 7 bases between. CDR3 residues: CASSSRVQETQYF. As DNA, the CDR3 is TGTGCCAGCAGCTCACGGGTCCAAGAGACCCAGTACTTC.

This clone occurred many times. The chain has TRBV6-5 and TRBJ2-2; tentative D call: TRBD2 (6 bases). Trimming left V 6 bases short and J 3 bases short, with 11 bases between. This CDR3 contains 14 residues. Per germline, CDR1 MNHEY and CDR2 SVGAGI. The DNA of the CDR3 is TGTGCCAGCAGAAGGGACTCCTACACCGGGGAGCTGTTTTTT. Its protein product is CASRRDSYTGELFF.

The chain employs TRBV3-1 (or the pseudogene TRBV3-2) and TRBJ2-7; 8 bases align to TRBD1. Trimming cost V 4 bases and J 1 base; bases outside gene matches: 6. Germline V gene data show CDR1 as LGHDT and CDR2 as YNNKEL (reference sequence). The CDR3 runs to 15 residues. CDR3 loop: CASSPTGGLSYEQYF. Here the CDR3 DNA reads TGTGCCAGCAGCCCTACAGGGGGTTTGTCCTACGAGCAGTACTTC.

The CDR3 region is CASSPARNLQPQHF. The DNA for the CDR3 is TGTGCCAGCTCACCAGCCAGGAACCTTCAGCCCCAGCATTTT. The chain carries TRBV18 and TRBJ1-5; D is uncertain. This CDR3 has 14 residues. Between the trimmed V and J ends, which lost 2 bases and 6 bases, there was a span of 11 bases. CDR1 is KGHSH and CDR2 is LQKENI in the germline V gene.

This clone was counted only a few times. The chain is built from TRBV15 and TRBJ1-2, with 7 bases fitting TRBD1. The V segment lost 0 bases and the J segment 4 bases; nucleotides outside the gene matches: 8. The CDR3 is 16 residues long. CDR1 and CDR2 from the germline V gene are LNHNV and YYDKDF (reference sequence). The CDR3 is CATSRDLIDRVYGYTF. CDR3 nucleotide sequence: TGTGCCACCAGCAGAGATCTTATTGACAGGGTCTATGGCTACACCTTC.

The chain links TRBV6-6 to TRBJ2-3; no reliable D call. CDR1 is MNHNY, CDR2 SVGAGI, per germline (reference sequence). Trimming pared 2 bases from V and 3 bases from J, leaving 12 bases between. CDR3 length: 15 amino acids. CDR3 amino acids: CASSYTPLRTDTQYF. The CDR3 DNA reads TGTGCCAGCAGTTACACTCCTCTGAGGACAGATACGCAGTATTTT.

V gene TRBV25-1 combines with J gene TRBJ1-1; D unresolved. CDR3 size: 13 residues. The germline V gene has CDR1 MGHDK and CDR2 SYGVNS. Trimming left V 8 bases short and J 1 base short, with 11 bases between. The CDR3: CASLGLGNTEAFF. The CDR3 DNA reads TGTGCCAGCCTCGGTCTAGGGAACACTGAAGCTTTCTTT.